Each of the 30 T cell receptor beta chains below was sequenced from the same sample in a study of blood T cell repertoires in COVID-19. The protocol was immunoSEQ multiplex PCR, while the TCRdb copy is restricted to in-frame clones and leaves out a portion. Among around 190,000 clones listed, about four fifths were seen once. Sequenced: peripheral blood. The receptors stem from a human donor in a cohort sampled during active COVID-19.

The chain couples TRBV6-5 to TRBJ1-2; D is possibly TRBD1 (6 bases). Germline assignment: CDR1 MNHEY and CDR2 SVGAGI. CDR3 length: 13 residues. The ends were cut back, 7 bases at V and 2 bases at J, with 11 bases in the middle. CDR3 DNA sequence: TGTGCCAGCATCCTCGACAGGAACTATGGCTACACCTTC. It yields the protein CASILDRNYGYTF.

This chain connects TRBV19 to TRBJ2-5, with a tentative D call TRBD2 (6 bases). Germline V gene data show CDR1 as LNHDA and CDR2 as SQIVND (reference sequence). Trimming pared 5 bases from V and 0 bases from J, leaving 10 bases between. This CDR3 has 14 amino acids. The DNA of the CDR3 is TGTGCCAGTAGTCACGGGGACTACCAAGAGACCCAGTACTTC. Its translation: CASSHGDYQETQYF.

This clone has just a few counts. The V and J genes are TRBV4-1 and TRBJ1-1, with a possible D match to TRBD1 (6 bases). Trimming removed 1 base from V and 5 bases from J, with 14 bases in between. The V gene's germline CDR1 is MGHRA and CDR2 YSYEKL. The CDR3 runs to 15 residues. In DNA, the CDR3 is TGCGCCAGCAGCCAAGCCCCCCCAGGGGTGACTGAAGCTTTCTTT. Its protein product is CASSQAPPGVTEAFF.

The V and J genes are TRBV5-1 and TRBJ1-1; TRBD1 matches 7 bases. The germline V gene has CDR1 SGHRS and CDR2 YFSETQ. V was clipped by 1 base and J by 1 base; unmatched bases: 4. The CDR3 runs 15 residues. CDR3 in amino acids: CASSLLRQGNTEAFF. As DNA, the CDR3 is TGCGCCAGCAGCTTGCTAAGACAGGGGAACACTGAAGCTTTCTTT.

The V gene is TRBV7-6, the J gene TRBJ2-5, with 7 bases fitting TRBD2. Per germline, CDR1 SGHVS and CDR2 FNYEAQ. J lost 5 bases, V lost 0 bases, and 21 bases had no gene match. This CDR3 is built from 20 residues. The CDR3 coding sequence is TGTGCCAGCAGCTTAGCGGCAAGGGAAGTCCGGCTAGCGGTGATGGAGACCCAGTACTTC. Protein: CASSLAAREVRLAVMETQYF.

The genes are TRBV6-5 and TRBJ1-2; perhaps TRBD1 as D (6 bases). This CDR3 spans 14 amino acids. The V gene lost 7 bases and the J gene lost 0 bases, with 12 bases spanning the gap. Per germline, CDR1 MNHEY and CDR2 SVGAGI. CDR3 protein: CASIGTGSNYGYTF. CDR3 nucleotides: TGTGCCAGCATTGGAACAGGGTCTAACTATGGCTACACCTTC.

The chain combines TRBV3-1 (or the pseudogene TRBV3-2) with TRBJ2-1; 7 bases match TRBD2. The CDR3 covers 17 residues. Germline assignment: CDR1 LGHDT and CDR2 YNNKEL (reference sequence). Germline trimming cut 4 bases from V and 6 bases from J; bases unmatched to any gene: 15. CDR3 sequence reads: CASSPPTSLPGTNEQFF. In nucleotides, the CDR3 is TGTGCCAGCAGCCCACCGACTAGCCTACCCGGAACCAATGAGCAGTTCTTC.

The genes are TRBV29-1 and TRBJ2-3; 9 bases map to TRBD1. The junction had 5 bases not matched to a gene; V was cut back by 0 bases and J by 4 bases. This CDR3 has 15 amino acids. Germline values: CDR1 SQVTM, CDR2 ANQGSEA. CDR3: CSVEEGTGTADTQYF. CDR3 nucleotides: TGCAGCGTTGAAGAGGGGACAGGGACGGCAGATACGCAGTATTTT.

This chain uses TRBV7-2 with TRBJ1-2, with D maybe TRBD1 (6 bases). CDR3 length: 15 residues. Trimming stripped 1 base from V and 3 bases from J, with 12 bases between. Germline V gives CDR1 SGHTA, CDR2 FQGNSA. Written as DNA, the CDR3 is TGTGCCAGCAGCTTAGTGAGGGGGACGTACTATGGCTACACCTTC. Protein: CASSLVRGTYYGYTF. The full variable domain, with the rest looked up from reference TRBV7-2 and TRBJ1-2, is GAGVSQSPSNKVTEKGKDVELRCDPISGHTALYWYRQSLGQGLEFLIYFQGNSAPDKSGLPSDRFSAERTGGSVSTLTIQRTQQEDSAVYLCASSLVRGTYYGYTFGSGTRLTVV.

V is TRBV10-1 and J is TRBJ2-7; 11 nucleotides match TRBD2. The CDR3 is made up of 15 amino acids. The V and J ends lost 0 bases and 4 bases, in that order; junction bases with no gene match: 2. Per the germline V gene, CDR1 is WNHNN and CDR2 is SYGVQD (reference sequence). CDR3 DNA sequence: TGCGCCAGCAGTGAGTCAGGGACTAGCGGATACGAGCAGTACTTC. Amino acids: CASSESGTSGYEQYF.

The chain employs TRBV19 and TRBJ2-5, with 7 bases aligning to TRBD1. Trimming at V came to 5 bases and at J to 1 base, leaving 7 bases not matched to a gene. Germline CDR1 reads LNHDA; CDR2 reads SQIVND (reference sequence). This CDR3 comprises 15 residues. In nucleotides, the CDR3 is TGTGCCAGTAGTGCTACGCAGGGGGTCCAAGAGACCCAGTACTTC. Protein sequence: CASSATQGVQETQYF.

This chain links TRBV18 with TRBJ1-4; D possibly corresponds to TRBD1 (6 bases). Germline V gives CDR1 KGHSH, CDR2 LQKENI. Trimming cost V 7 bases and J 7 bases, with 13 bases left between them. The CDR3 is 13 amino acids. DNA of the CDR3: TGTGCCAGCTGGTACGGGGGGCCTGAAAAACTGTTTTTT. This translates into CASWYGGPEKLFF. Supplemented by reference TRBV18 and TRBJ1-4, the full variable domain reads NAGVMQNPRHLVRRRGQEARLRCSPMKGHSHVYWYRQLPEEGLKFMVYLQKENIIDESGMPKERFSAEFPKEGPSILRIQQVVRGDSAAYFCASWYGGPEKLFFGSGTQLSVL.

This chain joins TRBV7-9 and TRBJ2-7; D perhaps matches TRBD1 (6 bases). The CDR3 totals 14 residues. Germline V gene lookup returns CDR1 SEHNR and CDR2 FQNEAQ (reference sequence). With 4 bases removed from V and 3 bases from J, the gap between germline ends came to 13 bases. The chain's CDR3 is CASSSRSGDYEQYF. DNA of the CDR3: TGTGCCAGCAGCTCCCGGTCAGGGGACTACGAGCAGTACTTC.

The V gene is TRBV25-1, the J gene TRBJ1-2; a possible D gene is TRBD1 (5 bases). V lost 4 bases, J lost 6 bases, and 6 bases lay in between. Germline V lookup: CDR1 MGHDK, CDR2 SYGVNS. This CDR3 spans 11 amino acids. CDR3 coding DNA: TGTGCCAGCAGTGCGGGGGATGGCTACACCTTC. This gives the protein CASSAGDGYTF.

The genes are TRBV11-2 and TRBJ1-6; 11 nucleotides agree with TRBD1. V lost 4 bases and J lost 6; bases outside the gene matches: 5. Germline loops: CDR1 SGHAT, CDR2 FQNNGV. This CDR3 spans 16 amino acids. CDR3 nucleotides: TGTGCCAGCAGCTGGGGGACAGGGGGAGTTAATTCACCCCTCCACTTT. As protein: CASSWGTGGVNSPLHF.

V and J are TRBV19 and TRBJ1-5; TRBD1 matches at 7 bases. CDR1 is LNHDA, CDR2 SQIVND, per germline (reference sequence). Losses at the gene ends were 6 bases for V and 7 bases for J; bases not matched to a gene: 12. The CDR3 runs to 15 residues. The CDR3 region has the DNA TGTGCCAGTAGCCCGACAGGGTGGATGGGGCAGCCCCAGCATTTT. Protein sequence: CASSPTGWMGQPQHF.

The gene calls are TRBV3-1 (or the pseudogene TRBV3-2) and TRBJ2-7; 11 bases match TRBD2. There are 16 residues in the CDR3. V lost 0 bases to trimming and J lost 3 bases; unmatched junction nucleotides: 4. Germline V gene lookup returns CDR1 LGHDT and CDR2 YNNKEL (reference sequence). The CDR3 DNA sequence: TGTGCCAGCAGCCAAGAAGGTCTAGCGGGGGGCTACGAGCAGTACTTC. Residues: CASSQEGLAGGYEQYF.

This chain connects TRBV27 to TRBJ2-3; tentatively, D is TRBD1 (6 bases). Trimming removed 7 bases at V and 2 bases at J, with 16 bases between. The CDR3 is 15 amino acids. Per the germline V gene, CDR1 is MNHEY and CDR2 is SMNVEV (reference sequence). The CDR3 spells CASIHRRDNTDTQYF. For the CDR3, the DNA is TGTGCCAGCATCCACCGTAGGGACAACACAGATACGCAGTATTTT.

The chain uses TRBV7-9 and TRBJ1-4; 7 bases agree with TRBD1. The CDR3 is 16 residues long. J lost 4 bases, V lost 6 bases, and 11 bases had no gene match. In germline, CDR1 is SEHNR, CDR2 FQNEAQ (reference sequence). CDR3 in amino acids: CASSLTYTGVNEKLFF. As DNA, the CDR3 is TGTGCCAGCAGTTTAACTTATACAGGGGTTAATGAAAAACTGTTTTTT.

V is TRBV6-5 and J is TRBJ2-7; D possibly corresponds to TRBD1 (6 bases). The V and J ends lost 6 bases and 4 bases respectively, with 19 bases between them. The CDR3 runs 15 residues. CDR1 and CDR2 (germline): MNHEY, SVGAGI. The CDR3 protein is CASSPESGAGYEQYF. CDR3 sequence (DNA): TGTGCCAGCAGCCCCGAGTCAGGGGCAGGTTACGAGCAGTACTTC.

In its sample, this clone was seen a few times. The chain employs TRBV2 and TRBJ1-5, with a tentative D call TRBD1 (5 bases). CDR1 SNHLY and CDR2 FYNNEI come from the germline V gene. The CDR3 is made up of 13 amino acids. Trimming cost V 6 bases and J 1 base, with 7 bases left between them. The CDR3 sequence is CASRTVSNQPQHF. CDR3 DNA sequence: TGTGCCAGCAGGACAGTAAGCAATCAGCCCCAGCATTTT.

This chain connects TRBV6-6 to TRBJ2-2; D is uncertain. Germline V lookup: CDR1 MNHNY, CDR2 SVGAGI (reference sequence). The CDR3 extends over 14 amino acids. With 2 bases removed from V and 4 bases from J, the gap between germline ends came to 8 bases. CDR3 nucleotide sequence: TGTGCCAGCAGTTACGTTGTGCGCACCGGGGAGCTGTTTTTT. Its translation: CASSYVVRTGELFF.

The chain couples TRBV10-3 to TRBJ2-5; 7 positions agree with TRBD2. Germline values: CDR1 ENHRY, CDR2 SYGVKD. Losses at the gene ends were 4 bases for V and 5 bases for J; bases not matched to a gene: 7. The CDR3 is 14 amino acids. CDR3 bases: TGTGCCATCAGTGGTCAGACTAGCCGGGAGACCCAGTACTTC. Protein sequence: CAISGQTSRETQYF.

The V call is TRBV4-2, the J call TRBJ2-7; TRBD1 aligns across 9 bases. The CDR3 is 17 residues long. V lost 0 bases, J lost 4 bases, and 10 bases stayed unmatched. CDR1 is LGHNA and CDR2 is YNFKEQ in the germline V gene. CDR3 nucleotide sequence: TGTGCCAGCAGCCAAGAGGCTTACCGGGACAGGGTGTACGAGCAGTACTTC. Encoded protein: CASSQEAYRDRVYEQYF.

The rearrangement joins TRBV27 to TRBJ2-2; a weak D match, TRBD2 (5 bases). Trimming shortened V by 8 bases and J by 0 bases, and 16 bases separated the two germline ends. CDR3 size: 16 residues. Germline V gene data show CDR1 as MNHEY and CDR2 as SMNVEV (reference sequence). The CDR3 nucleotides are TGTGCCAGCTCCTGGGCCGGGGTAGCGAACACCGGGGAGCTGTTTTTT. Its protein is CASSWAGVANTGELFF.

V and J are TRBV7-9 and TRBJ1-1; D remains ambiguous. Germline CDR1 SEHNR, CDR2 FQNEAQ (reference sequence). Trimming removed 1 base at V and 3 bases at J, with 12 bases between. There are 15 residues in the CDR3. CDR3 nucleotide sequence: TGTGCCAGCAGCTTAGAATCTTTTCGGGACACTGAAGCTTTCTTT. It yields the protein CASSLESFRDTEAFF.

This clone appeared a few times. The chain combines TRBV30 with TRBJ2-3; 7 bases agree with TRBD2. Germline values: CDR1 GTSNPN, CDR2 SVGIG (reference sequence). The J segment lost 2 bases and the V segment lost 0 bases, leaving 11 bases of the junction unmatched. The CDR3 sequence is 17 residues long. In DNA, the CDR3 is TGTGCCTGGAGTGTACTACGGCTAGCGGACCCCACAGATACGCAGTATTTT. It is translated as CAWSVLRLADPTDTQYF. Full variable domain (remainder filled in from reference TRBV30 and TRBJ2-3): SQTIHQWPATLVQPVGSPLSLECTVEGTSNPNLYWYRQAAGRGLQLLFYSVGIGQISSEVPQNLSASRPQDRQFILSSKKLLLSDSGFYLCAWSVLRLADPTDTQYFGPGTRLTVL.

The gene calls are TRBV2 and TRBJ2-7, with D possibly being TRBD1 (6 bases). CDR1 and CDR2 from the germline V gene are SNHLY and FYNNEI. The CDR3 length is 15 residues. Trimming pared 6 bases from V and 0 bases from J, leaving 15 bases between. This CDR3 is CASRYQRGSSYEQYF. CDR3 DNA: TGTGCCAGCAGATATCAGAGGGGGAGCTCCTACGAGCAGTACTTC. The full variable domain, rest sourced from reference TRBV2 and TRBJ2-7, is EPEVTQTPSHQVTQMGQEVILRCVPISNHLYFYWYRQILGQKVEFLVSFYNNEISEKSEIFDDQFSVERPDGSNFTLKIRSTKLEDSAMYFCASRYQRGSSYEQYFGPGTRLTVT.

CDR3 nucleotides: TGCGCCAGCAGCCCGGAGGGGCGAGTCACGAGCTCTGGGGCCAACGTCCTGACTTTC. This gives the protein CASSPEGRVTSSGANVLTF. The chain uses TRBV5-1 and TRBJ2-6, with a possible D match to TRBD2 (6 bases). Trimming took 4 bases from V and 0 from J, leaving 20 bases between them. Germline V gene data show CDR1 as SGHRS and CDR2 as YFSETQ. This CDR3 is 19 amino acids long.

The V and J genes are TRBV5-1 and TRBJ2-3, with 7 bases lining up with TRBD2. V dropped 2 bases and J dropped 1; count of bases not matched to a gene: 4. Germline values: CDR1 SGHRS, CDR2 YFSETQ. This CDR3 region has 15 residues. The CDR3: CASSFSTSGTDTQYF. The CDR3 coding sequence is TGCGCCAGCAGCTTCTCAACTAGCGGCACAGATACGCAGTATTTT.